These 4 T cell receptor beta chains originate from one sample sequenced in a study of blood T cell repertoires in COVID-19. Some clones are missing from TCRdb's copy, which holds only in-frame ones; the method was immunoSEQ multiplex PCR. The table lists under 200,000 clones, just under 90% of them singletons. The sample was peripheral blood. The receptors derive from a woman in her sixties or seventies with COVID-19, enrolled during active disease.

Note on this clone: Other DNA sequences in the same sample also yield this CDR3. J is TRBJ1-5 and V is TRBV6-2 or TRBV6-3; D is uncertain. V was cut by 3 bases and J by 6 bases, with 6 bases left in between. CDR1 and CDR2 (germline): MNHEY, SVGEGT. The CDR3 is 12 amino acids. The CDR3 DNA is TGTGCCAGCAGTTATGGAGGTCAGCCCCAGCATTTT. It is translated as CASSYGGQPQHF.

The gene calls are TRBV28 and TRBJ1-5; D call uncertain. V was clipped by 3 bases and J by 2 bases, with 11 bases between them. The CDR3 is 15 residues long. Germline CDR1 is MDHEN and CDR2 is SYDVKM. This CDR3 reads CASSFEGMGNQPQHF. CDR3 DNA sequence: TGTGCCAGCAGTTTTGAGGGAATGGGCAATCAGCCCCAGCATTTT.

This clone appeared a single time. J is TRBJ1-3 and V is TRBV7-2; D perhaps matches TRBD1 (5 bases). CDR1 SGHTA and CDR2 FQGNSA come from the germline V gene. The ends were cut back, 5 bases at V and 4 bases at J, with 12 bases in the middle. There are 14 residues in the CDR3. The CDR3 nucleotides read TGTGCCAGCAGCCAGGGCCCAGCCGGAAACACCATATATTTT. Translated, it gives CASSQGPAGNTIYF.

The V and J genes are TRBV2 and TRBJ1-5, with D possibly being TRBD1 (5 bases). With 6 bases removed from V and 6 bases from J, the gap between germline ends came to 18 bases. Germline values: CDR1 SNHLY, CDR2 FYNNEI. This CDR3 region has 15 residues. CDR3 nucleotides: TGTGCCAGCAGCGACGCCCGGGGGGGAGGTCAGCCCCAGCATTTT. This gives the protein CASSDARGGGQPQHF.